Reported below is one TCR beta chain. Its antigen specificity is not known. No much larger clone exists at a distance of one base, and base qualities are not known. This entry belongs to a study of blood T cell repertoires in COVID-19 (dated by TCRdb to about 2020). In terms of the full investigation: The collaborator samples originated in the United States, Italy and Spain and spanned the acute and convalescent phases of COVID-19. The repertoires were made available in a free public database intended to serve as a resource for research on the immune response to SARS-CoV-2. Deeply sampled blood TCRbeta repertoires from subjects exposed to, actively infected with, or recovered from COVID-19 were included in the dataset. Samples came from the ongoing ImmuneRACE study (first 160 participants) plus 1,254 subjects from 6 global collaborators. Where available, HLA class I and class II types were obtained from metadata supplied by the sample provider rather than from assay-based typing. Nearly every sample came with metadata listing a de-identified subject ID, COVID-19 status, age in years and sex. The material from the prospective study consisted of cDNA or gDNA derived from T cells, B-cell-depleted T cells, or PBMCs.

From V the trimming removes 0 bases and from J it removes 0 bases, while the gene matches leave 3 bases of the junction unaccounted for. The germline V gene provides CDR1 SGHRS and CDR2 YFSETQ. Measured from the cysteine to the phenylalanine, the CDR3 is 16 residues long. Just CDR3 DNA is preserved here, 48 bases in frame from base 1. Each collaborating institution followed its own protocols to collect whole blood in K2EDTA tubes. Collaborator samples were shipped for TCRbeta analysis as frozen whole blood, isolated PBMCs, or DNA extracted from either sample type. Broader findings and caveats from the paper: The quantity of clinical and demographic metadata differed by source and by participant and was supplied without curation.

TCRbeta CDR3 regions were amplified from genomic DNA using the immunoSEQ Assay, a bias-controlled multiplex PCR. On the study's bioinformatics: Nucleated cell counts per sample were estimated from amplification of reference gene primers within the assay. To quantify the absolute abundance of each unique TCRbeta CDR3 rearrangement, sequence reads were collapsed and filtered. For each sample, productive Simpson clonality was calculated as the square root of Simpson's diversity index over productive rearrangements. TCRdb mirrors the immuneACCESS table, restricted to in-frame sequences. Some clones are absent from its copies; in checked studies, under half trace to an unresolved V gene, and the reason for the others is unknown. Clonal size and the V and J genes are those of that table, whereas D and trimming came from the DNA. The sample contains over 45,000 clones, about 80% of them found a single time. The top ten clonotypes cover roughly 23% of the sample.

The receptor was derived from a man aged 50 to 59 with active or convalescent COVID-19. The chain joins TRBV5-1 to TRBJ2-1; 7 bases in the middle match TRBD1. Sequenced input: peripheral blood. The nucleotide sequence is given as TGCGCCAGCAGCTTGGTGGGGGACAGCTCCTACAATGAGCAGTTCTTC. Translated, this is CASSLVGDSSYNEQFF.